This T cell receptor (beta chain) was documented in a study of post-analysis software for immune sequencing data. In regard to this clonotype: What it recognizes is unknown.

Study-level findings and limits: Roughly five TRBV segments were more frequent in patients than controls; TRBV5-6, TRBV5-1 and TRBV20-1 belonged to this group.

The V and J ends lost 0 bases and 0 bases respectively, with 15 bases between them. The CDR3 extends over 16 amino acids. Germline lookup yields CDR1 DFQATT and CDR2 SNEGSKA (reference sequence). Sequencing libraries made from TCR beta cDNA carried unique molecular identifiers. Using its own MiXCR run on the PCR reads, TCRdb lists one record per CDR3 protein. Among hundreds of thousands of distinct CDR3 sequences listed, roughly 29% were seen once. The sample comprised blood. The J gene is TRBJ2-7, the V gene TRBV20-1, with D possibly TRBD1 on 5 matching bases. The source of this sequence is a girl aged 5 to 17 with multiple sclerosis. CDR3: CSARDKKAGYSYEQYF. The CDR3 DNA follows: TGCAGTGCTAGAGATAAAAAAGCAGGGTACTCCTACGAGCAGTACTTC.